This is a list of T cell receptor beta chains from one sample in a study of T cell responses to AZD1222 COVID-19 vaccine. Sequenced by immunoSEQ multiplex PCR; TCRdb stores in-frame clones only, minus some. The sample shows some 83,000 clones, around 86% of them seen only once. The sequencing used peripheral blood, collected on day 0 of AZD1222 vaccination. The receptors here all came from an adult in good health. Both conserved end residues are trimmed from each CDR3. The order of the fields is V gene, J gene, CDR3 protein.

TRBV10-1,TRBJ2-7,ASSVHQGPNEQY
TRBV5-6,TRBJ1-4,ASSGHRVDEKLF
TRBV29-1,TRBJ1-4,SVAGRVSEKLF
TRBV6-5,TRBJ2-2,ASSYGGTGELF
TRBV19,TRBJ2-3,ASSEGGPRPWTDTQY
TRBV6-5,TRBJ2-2,ASSYSGTVLPGELF
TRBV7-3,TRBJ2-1,ASSDGPSGEQF
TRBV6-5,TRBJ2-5,ASSPPGARETQY
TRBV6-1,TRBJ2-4,ASSVRQGLAKNIQY
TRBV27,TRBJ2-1,ASSLLPQLEQF
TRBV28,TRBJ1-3,ASSFPALGGGNTIY
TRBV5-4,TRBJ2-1,ASSPLEGAPGNEQF
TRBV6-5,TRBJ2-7,ASSYGGGDEQY
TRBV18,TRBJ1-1,ASSPWTGGYTEAF
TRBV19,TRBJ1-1,ASSIRPRGWTEAF
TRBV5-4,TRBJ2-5,ASSLSVSWETQY